Reported below is one T cell receptor (beta chain). What it binds is not known. The sample belongs to a study of T cell clones after liver transplantation. Looking at the study overall: In this trial, immunosuppression withdrawal was attempted within 2 years of liver transplant. The study's findings and limits: Migration into the graft, not deletion, may explain lost graft donor-reactive T cells.

The V and J ends lost 6 bases and 1 base respectively, with 15 bases between them. This CDR3 contains 15 residues. Germline CDR1 reads MDHEN; CDR2 reads SYDVKM. Clones were sequenced by immunoSEQ multiplex PCR, and TCRdb holds only the in-frame ones, with some missing. The sample lists 99,000 or so clones; around 83% were seen once. The V and J genes are TRBV28 and TRBJ1-1, with D perhaps matching TRBD1 (6 bases). This specimen was CD4+ T cells from blood, taken before liver transplant. The sequence was obtained from a human donor who received a liver transplant. The CDR3 sequence: CASRKPQTGNTEAFF. The CDR3 coding sequence is TGTGCCAGCAGAAAACCCCAGACAGGGAACACTGAAGCTTTCTTT.